Below, one T cell receptor (beta chain) is given with its context. The record originates from a study of glioma-infiltrating T cells after dendritic cell vaccination. The wider study: Dendritic cells derived from monocytes and pulsed with autologous tumor lysate formed the vaccine. Three intradermal dendritic cell vaccine injections were given every two weeks.

Amplification used 60 V beta primers and 13 J beta primers. Produced via immunoSEQ multiplex PCR; TCRdb's table is partial and in-frame only. The sample gives 85,000 to 100,000 clones, roughly 80% of which show up once; about 5.7% is in the top ten. This CDR3 is 16 amino acids long. The ends lost 2 bases at V and 14 bases at J; junction bases unmatched: 14. Germline CDR1 and CDR2: SGHTA and FQGNSA. Time point meaning: after dendritic cell vaccination, including at tumor progression/relapse. This TCR was sampled from a human donor with glioblastoma. The material sequenced was blood, taken after dendritic cell vaccination. The chain uses TRBV7-2 and TRBJ2-3; 12 bases match TRBD2. CDR3 amino acids: CASSLLAGGVQGIPYF. In DNA form, the CDR3 reads TGTGCCAGCAGCTTACTAGCGGGGGGGGTCCAGGGGATTCCGTATTTT. Full variable domain (missing parts from reference TRBV7-2 and TRBJ2-3): GAGVSQSPSNKVTEKGKDVELRCDPISGHTALYWYRQSLGQGLEFLIYFQGNSAPDKSGLPSDRFSAERTGGSVSTLTIQRTQQEDSAVYLCASSLLAGGVQGIPYFGPGTRLTVL.